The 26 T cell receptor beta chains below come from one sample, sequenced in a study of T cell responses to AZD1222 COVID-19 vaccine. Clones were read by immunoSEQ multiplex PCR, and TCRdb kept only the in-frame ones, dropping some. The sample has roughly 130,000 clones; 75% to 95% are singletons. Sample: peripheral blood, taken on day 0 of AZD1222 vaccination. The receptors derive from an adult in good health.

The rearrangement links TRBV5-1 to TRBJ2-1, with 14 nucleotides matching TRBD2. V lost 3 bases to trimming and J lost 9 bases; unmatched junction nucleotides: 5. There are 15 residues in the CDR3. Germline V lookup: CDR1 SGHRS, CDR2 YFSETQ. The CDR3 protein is CASSSGTSGSAEQFF. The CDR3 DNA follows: TGCGCCAGCAGCTCCGGGACTAGCGGGAGCGCTGAGCAGTTCTTC.

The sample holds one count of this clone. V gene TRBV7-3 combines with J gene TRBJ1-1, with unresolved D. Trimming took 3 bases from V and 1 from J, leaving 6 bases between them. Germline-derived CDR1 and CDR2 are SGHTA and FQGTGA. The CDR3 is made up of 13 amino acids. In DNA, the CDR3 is TGTGCCAGCAGCTTTTGGCCGAACACTGAAGCTTTCTTT. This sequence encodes CASSFWPNTEAFF.

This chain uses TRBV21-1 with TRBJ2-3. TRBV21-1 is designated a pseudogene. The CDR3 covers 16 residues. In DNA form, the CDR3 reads TGTGCCAGCAGCAAATCTGAAGGTTGTGGCACAGATACGCAGTATTTT. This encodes CASSKSEGCGTDTQYF.

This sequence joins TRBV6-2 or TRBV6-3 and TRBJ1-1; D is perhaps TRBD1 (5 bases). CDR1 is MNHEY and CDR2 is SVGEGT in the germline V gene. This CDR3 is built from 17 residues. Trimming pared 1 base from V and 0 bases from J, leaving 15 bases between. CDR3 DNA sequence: TGTGCCAGCAGTTACTTTTCGTCAGGGCAGGTGAACACTGAAGCTTTCTTT. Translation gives CASSYFSSGQVNTEAFF.

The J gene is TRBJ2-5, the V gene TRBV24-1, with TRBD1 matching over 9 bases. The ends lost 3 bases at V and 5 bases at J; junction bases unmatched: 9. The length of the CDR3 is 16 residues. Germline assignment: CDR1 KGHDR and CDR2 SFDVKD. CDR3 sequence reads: CATSDRTGGALETQYF. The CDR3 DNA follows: TGTGCCACCAGTGATAGAACAGGGGGCGCACTGGAGACCCAGTACTTC.

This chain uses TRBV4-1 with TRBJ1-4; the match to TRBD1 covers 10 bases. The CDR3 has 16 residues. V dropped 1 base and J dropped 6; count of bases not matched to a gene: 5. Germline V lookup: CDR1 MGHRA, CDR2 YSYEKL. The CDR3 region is CASSQVTGGDDEKLFF. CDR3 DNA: TGCGCCAGCAGCCAAGTGACAGGGGGCGATGATGAAAAACTGTTTTTT.

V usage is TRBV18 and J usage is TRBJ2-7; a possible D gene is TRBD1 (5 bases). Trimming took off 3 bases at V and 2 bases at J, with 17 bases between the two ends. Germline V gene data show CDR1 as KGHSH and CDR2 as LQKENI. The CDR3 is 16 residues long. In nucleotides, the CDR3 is TGTGCCAGCTCACCCTTTATCCCCGAAGGGGCCTACGAGCAGTACTTC. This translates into CASSPFIPEGAYEQYF.

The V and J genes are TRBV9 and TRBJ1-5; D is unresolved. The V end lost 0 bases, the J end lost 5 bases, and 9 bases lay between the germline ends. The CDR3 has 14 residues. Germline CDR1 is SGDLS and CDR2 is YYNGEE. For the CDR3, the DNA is TGTGCCAGCAGCGTAGACCCGAGGGATCAGCCCCAGCATTTT. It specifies CASSVDPRDQPQHF.

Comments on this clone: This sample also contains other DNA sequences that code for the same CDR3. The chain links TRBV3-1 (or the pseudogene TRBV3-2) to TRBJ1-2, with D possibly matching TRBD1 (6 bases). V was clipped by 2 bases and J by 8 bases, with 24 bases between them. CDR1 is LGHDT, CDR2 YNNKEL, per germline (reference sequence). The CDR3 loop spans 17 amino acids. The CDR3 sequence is CASSQLLNWDNLEGYTF. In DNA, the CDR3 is TGTGCCAGCAGCCAACTACTCAATTGGGACAACCTGGAGGGCTACACCTTC.

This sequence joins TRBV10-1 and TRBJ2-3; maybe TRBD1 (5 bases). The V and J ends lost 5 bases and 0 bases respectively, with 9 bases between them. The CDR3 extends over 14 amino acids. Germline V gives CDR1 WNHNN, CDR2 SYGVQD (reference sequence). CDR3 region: CASSRTYSTDTQYF. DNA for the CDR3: TGCGCCAGCAGTCGGACATATAGCACAGATACGCAGTATTTT.

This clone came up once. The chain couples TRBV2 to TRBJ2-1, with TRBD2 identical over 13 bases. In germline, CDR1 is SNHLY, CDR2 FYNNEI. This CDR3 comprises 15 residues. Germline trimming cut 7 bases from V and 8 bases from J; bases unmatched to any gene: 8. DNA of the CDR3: TGTGCCAGCATATTGACTAGCGGGAGGCTGGATGAGCAGTTCTTC. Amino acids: CASILTSGRLDEQFF.

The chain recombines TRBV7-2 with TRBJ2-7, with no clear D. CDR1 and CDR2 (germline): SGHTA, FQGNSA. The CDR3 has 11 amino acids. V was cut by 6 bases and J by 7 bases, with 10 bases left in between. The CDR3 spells CASSLLWEQYF. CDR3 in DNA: TGTGCCAGCAGTCTCTTGTGGGAGCAGTACTTC.

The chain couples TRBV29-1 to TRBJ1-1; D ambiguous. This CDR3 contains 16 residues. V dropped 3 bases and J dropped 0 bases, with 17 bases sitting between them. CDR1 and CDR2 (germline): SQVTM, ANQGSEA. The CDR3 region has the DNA TGCAGCGTTGAGGGAGCTGTCAAGATCATGAACACTGAAGCTTTCTTT. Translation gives CSVEGAVKIMNTEAFF.

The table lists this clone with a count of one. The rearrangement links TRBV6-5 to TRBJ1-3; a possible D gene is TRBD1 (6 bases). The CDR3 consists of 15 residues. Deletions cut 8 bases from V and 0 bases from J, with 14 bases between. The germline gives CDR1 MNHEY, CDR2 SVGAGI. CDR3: CASGPGASSGNTIYF. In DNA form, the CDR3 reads TGTGCCAGCGGTCCAGGGGCCAGCTCTGGAAACACCATATATTTT.

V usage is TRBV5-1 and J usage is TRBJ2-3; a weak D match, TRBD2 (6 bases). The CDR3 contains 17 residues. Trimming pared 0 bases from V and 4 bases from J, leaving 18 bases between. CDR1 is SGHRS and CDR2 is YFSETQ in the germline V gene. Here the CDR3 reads CASSLAKASASSDTQYF. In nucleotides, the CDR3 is TGCGCCAGCAGCTTGGCTAAGGCTAGCGCTTCTTCAGATACGCAGTATTTT. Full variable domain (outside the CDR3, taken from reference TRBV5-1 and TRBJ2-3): KAGVTQTPRYLIKTRGQQVTLSCSPISGHRSVSWYQQTPGQGLQFLFEYFSETQRNKGNFPGRFSGRQFSNSRSEMNVSTLELGDSALYLCASSLAKASASSDTQYFGPGTRLTVL.

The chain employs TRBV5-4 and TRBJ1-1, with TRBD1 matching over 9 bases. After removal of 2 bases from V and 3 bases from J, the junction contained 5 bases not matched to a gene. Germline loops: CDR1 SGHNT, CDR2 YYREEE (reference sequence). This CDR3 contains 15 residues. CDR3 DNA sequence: TGTGCCAGCAGCTTAGGGACAGGGACTTACACTGAAGCTTTCTTT. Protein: CASSLGTGTYTEAFF.

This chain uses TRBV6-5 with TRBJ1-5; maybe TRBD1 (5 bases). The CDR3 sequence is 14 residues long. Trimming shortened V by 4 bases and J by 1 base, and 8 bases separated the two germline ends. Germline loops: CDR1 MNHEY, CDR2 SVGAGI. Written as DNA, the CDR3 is TGTGCCAGCAGTTCTCCAGGGAGCAATCAGCCCCAGCATTTT. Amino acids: CASSSPGSNQPQHF.

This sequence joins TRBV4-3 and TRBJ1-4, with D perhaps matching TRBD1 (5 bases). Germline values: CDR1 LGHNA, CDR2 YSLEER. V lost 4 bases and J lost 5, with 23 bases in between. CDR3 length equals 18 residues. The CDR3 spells CASSLQTPWSGRNEKLFF. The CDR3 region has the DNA TGCGCCAGCAGCCTCCAGACACCTTGGTCAGGGCGCAATGAAAAACTGTTTTTT.

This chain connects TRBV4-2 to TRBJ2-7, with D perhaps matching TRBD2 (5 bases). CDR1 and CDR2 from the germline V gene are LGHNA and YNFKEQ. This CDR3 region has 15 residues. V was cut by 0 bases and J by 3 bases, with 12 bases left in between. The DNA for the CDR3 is TGTGCCAGCAGCCAAGACGAAGACTACCTCTACGAGCAGTACTTC. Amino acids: CASSQDEDYLYEQYF.

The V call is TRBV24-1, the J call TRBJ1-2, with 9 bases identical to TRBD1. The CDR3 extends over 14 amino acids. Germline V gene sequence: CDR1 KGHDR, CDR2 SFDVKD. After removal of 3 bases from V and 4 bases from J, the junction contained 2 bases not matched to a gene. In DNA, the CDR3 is TGTGCCACCAGTGATGTGGGACAGGGCTATGGCTACACCTTC. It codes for CATSDVGQGYGYTF.

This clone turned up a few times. The CDR3 DNA follows: TGCGCCAGCAGCTTGCTTACAGGGGGGGACAACGAGCAGTACTTC. Translation gives CASSLLTGGDNEQYF. This chain uses TRBV5-1 with TRBJ2-7; TRBD1 is a possible D gene (8 bases). Germline-derived CDR1 and CDR2 are SGHRS and YFSETQ. Trimming left V 1 base short and J 5 bases short, with 16 bases between. CDR3 length equals 15 residues.

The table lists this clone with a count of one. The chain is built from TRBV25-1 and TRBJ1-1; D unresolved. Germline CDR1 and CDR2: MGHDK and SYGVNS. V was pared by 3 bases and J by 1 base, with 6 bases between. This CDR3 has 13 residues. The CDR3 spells CASSDIANTEAFF. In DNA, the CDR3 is TGTGCCAGCAGTGACATTGCGAACACTGAAGCTTTCTTT.

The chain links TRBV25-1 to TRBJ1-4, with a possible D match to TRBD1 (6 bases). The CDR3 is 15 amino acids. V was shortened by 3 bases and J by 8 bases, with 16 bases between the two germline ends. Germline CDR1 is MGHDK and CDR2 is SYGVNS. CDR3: CASSDIRGIGEKLFF. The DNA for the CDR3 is TGTGCCAGCAGTGATATTAGGGGGATAGGCGAAAAACTGTTTTTT.

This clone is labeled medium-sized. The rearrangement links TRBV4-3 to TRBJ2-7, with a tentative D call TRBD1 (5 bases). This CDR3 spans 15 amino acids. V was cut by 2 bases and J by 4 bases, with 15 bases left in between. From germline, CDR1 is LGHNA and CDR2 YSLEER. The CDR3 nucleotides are TGCGCCAGCAGCCAAAGGTCAGGGAACTCTTACGAGCAGTACTTC. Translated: CASSQRSGNSYEQYF.

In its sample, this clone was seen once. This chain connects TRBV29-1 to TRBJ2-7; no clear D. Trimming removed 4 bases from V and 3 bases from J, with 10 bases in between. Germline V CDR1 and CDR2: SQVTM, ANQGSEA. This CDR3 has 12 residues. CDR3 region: CSVGHGNYEQYF. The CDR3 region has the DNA TGCAGCGTTGGACACGGTAACTACGAGCAGTACTTC.

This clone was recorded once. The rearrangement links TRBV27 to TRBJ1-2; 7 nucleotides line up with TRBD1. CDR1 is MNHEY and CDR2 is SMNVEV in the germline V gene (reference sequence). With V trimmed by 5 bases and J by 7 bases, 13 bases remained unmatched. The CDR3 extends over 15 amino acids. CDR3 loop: CASSRIQGFPGGYTF. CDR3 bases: TGTGCCAGCAGTCGCATACAGGGGTTCCCAGGTGGCTACACCTTC.